Below are 15 T cell receptor beta chains sequenced from a single sample in a study of identical twins. TCRdb analysed the 5' RACE reads with MiXCR anew, one entry per CDR3 protein. The repertoire includes about 470,000 distinct CDR3 sequences, around 24% of them detected once, and 2.9% sits in the top ten. The same sample was also studied in work on T cells expressing NK-cell markers.

Input material: CD4+ T cells sorted from blood. The receptors derive from a woman aged 18-29 years in good health.

The CDR3 DNA reads as TGTGCCAGCAGTTCGTCCCTCGAGCAGTACTTC. It translates to CASSSSLEQYF. The V gene is TRBV11-2, the J gene TRBJ2-7; D ambiguous. This CDR3 has 11 amino acids. V was trimmed by 6 bases and J by 6 bases, leaving 9 bases between them. The germline CDR1 and CDR2 sequences are SGHAT and FQNNGV.

The chain couples TRBV12-5 to TRBJ2-5; TRBD2 aligns across 10 bases. Germline values: CDR1 LGHNT, CDR2 FRNRAP. With V trimmed by 6 bases and J by 4 bases, 5 bases remained unmatched. The length of the CDR3 is 14 residues. In DNA, the CDR3 is TGTGCTAGTGGCCGTGGACTAGCGGCAGAGACCCAGTACTTC. This encodes CASGRGLAAETQYF.

This chain connects TRBV5-6 to TRBJ2-4, with no clear D. The CDR3 extends over 11 amino acids. Germline CDR1 is SGHDT and CDR2 is YYEEEE. The V and J ends lost 1 base and 9 bases respectively, with 5 bases between them. CDR3 DNA sequence: TGTGCCAGCAGCTTGAATAGCATTCAGTACTTC. Its translation: CASSLNSIQYF.

This chain links TRBV3-1 with TRBJ2-7; D call uncertain. Germline CDR1 reads LGHDT; CDR2 reads YNNKEL (reference sequence). The V and J ends lost 0 bases and 6 bases respectively, with 18 bases between them. The CDR3 runs to 16 residues. This CDR3 is CASSQDDEVSLAEQYF. For the CDR3, the DNA is TGTGCCAGCAGCCAAGATGACGAAGTTAGTTTAGCCGAGCAGTACTTC.

This clonotype was seen repeatedly, ten times or more. V is TRBV24-1 and J is TRBJ2-2; 13 bases align to TRBD2. The junction had 5 bases not matched to a gene; V was cut back by 2 bases and J by 6 bases. Germline-derived CDR1 and CDR2 are KGHDR and SFDVKD. This CDR3 region has 17 residues. The CDR3 sequence is CATSDWTSGSTAGELFF. The CDR3 DNA is TGTGCCACCAGTGATTGGACTAGCGGGAGTACGGCCGGGGAGCTGTTTTTT.

In this sample, this clonotype turned up many times. The chain carries TRBV6-5 and TRBJ1-2, with D perhaps matching TRBD1 (5 bases). V was shortened by 0 bases and J by 4 bases, with 12 bases between the two germline ends. Germline V gene lookup returns CDR1 MNHEY and CDR2 SVGAGI. The CDR3 consists of 15 residues. The CDR3 sequence is CASSYSTVTLYGYTF. CDR3 DNA: TGTGCCAGCAGTTACTCGACAGTTACACTCTATGGCTACACCTTC.

This chain joins TRBV27 and TRBJ2-2; 7 bases fit TRBD2. The CDR3 sequence is 17 residues long. Germline V gene lookup returns CDR1 MNHEY and CDR2 SMNVEV (reference sequence). Germline trimming cut 6 bases from V and 4 bases from J; bases unmatched to any gene: 14. CDR3 sequence reads: CASSDKWRGSRTGELFF. Here the CDR3 DNA reads TGTGCCAGCAGCGATAAGTGGCGGGGGTCCCGCACCGGGGAGCTGTTTTTT.

This clonotype was counted only a few times. The chain joins TRBV30 to TRBJ2-3; D is uncertain. The CDR3 runs to 12 residues. Trimming shortened V by 3 bases and J by 2 bases, and 6 bases separated the two germline ends. The V gene's germline CDR1 is GTSNPN and CDR2 SVGIG (reference sequence). The CDR3 reads CAWSPTTDTQYF. CDR3 bases: TGTGCCTGGAGCCCAACCACAGATACGCAGTATTTT.

The chain employs TRBV12-3 or TRBV12-4 and TRBJ2-1, with a possible D match to TRBD2 (5 bases). The ends were cut back, 8 bases at V and 5 bases at J, with 19 bases in the middle. This CDR3 is 15 amino acids long. The CDR3 loop is CASSHPERRHNEQFF. The CDR3 DNA reads as TGTGCCAGCTCCCACCCGGAGCGGAGACACAATGAGCAGTTCTTC.

This sequence joins TRBV6-2 or TRBV6-3 and TRBJ2-7, with 9 bases identical to TRBD1. Germline V gives CDR1 MNHEY, CDR2 SVGEGT. J lost 5 bases, V lost 0 bases, and 5 bases had no gene match. The CDR3 sequence is 15 residues long. The CDR3 DNA reads TGTGCCAGCAGTTACTCATCGGGACAGGGAAACGAGCAGTACTTC. Translated, it gives CASSYSSGQGNEQYF.

This clonotype was seen only a few times. The chain joins TRBV6-1 to TRBJ2-1; possible D gene TRBD1, 6 bases. Per germline, CDR1 MNHNS and CDR2 SASEGT. V shed 5 bases and J shed 2 bases, with 13 bases lying between them. The CDR3 contains 15 residues. The CDR3 DNA reads TGTGCCAGCAGTCCCTTGAGGGGGACCTACAATGAGCAGTTCTTC. Translation: CASSPLRGTYNEQFF.

J is TRBJ2-5 and V is TRBV11-2, with D possibly being TRBD2 (6 bases). V lost 3 bases and J 4 bases, leaving 12 bases between the germline ends. This CDR3 comprises 14 residues. Germline V gene sequence: CDR1 SGHAT, CDR2 FQNNGV. CDR3 amino acids: CASSFSGGGETQYF. The DNA for the CDR3 is TGTGCCAGCAGCTTTTCCGGGGGTGGAGAGACCCAGTACTTC.

The chain couples TRBV28 to TRBJ2-7; unclear D gene. Trimming took 4 bases from V and 5 from J, leaving 3 bases between them. CDR1 and CDR2 (germline): MDHEN, SYDVKM. The CDR3 is 10 amino acids. CDR3 DNA sequence: TGTGCCAGCAGTTACCACGAGCAGTACTTC. It encodes CASSYHEQYF. The entire variable domain, with the rest obtained from reference TRBV28 and TRBJ2-7, is as follows: DVKVTQSSRYLVKRTGEKVFLECVQDMDHENMFWYRQDPGLGLRLIYFSYDVKMKEKGDIPEGYSVSREKKERFSLILESASTNQTSMYLCASSYHEQYFGPGTRLTVT.

The rearrangement uses TRBV7-8 and TRBJ2-7; D is unresolved. The CDR3 runs to 16 residues. The V gene's germline CDR1 is SGHVS and CDR2 FQNEAQ. V lost 4 bases and J lost 0, with 16 bases in between. The CDR3 DNA reads TGTGCCAGCAGCTACCACCGGGTTTTTAGCTCCTACGAGCAGTACTTC. This sequence encodes CASSYHRVFSSYEQYF.

This rearrangement joins TRBV3-1 to TRBJ1-2; D is undetermined. This CDR3 region has 14 residues. Germline CDR1 LGHDT, CDR2 YNNKEL (reference sequence). V was shortened by 3 bases and J by 2 bases, with 10 bases between the two germline ends. The CDR3 loop is CASSQGRMNYGYTF. In nucleotides, the CDR3 is TGTGCCAGCAGCCAGGGTCGGATGAACTATGGCTACACCTTC.